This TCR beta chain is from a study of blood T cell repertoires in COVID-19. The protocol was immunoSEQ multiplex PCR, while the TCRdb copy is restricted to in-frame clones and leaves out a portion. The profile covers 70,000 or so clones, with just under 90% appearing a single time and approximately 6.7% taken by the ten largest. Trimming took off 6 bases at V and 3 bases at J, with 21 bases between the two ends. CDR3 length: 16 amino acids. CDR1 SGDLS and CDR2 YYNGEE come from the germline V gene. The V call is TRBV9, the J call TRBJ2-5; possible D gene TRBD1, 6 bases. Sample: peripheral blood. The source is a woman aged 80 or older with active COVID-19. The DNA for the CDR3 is TGTGCCAGCACCTACGGCCCCAGGGGAATTGAAGAGACCCAGTACTTC. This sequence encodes CASTYGPRGIEETQYF.